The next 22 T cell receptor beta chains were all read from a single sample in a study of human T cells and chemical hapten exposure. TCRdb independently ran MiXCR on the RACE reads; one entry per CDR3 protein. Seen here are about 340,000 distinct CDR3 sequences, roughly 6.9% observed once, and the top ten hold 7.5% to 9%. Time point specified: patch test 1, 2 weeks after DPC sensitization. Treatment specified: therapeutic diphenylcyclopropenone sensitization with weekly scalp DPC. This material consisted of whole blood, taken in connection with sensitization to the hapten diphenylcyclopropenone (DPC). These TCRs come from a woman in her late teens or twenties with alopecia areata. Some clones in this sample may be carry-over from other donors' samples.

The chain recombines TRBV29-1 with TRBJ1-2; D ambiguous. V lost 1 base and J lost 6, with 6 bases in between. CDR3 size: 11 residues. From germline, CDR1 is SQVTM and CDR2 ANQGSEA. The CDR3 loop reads CSVEVGNGYTF. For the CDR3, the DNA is TGCAGCGTTGAAGTGGGGAATGGCTACACCTTC.

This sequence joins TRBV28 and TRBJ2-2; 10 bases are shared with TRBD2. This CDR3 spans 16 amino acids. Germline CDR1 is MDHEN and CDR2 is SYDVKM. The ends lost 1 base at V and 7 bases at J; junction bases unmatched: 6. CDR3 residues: CASSLFSSGGGGELFF. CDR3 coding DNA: TGTGCCAGCAGTTTATTCTCTAGCGGGGGCGGCGGGGAGCTGTTTTTT. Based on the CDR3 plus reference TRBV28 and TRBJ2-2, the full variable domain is DVKVTQSSRYLVKRTGEKVFLECVQDMDHENMFWYRQDPGLGLRLIYFSYDVKMKEKGDIPEGYSVSREKKERFSLILESASTNQTSMYLCASSLFSSGGGGELFFGEGSRLTVL.

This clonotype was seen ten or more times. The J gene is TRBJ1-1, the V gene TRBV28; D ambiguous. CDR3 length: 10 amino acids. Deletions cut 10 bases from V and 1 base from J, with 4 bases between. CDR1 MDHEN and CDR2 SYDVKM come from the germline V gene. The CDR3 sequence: CATQNTEAFF. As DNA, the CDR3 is TGTGCCACGCAGAACACTGAAGCTTTCTTT.

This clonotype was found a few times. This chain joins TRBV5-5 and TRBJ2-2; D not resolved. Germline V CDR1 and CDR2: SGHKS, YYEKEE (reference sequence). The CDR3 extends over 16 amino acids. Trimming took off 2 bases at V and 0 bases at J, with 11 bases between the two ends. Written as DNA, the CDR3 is TGTGCCAGCAGCTTACGCCAGGTTGCGAACACCGGGGAGCTGTTTTTT. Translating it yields CASSLRQVANTGELFF.

CDR3 coding DNA: TGTGCCAGCAGAGGGGCAGACAACACTGAAGCTTTCTTT. It translates to CASRGADNTEAFF. This chain links TRBV2 with TRBJ1-1, with a weak D call TRBD1 (5 bases). Germline CDR1 is SNHLY and CDR2 is FYNNEI. Trimming cost V 6 bases and J 2 bases, with 10 bases left between them. The CDR3 has 13 amino acids. The complete variable domain, with remaining parts taken from reference TRBV2 and TRBJ1-1, reads EPEVTQTPSHQVTQMGQEVILRCVPISNHLYFYWYRQILGQKVEFLVSFYNNEISEKSEIFDDQFSVERPDGSNFTLKIRSTKLEDSAMYFCASRGADNTEAFFGQGTRLTVV.

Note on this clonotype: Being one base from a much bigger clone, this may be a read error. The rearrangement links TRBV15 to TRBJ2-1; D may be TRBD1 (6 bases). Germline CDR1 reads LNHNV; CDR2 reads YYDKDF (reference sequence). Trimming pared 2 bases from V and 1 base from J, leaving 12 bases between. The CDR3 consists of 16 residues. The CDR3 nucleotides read TGTGCCACCAGCAGATATGTGCAGGGGTCCTACAATGAGCAGTTCTTC. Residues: CATSRYVQGSYNEQFF.

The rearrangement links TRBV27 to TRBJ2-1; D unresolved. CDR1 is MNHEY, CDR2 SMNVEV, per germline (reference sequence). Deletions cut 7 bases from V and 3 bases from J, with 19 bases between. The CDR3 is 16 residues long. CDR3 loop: CASTSLVSGFYNEQFF. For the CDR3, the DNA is TGTGCCAGCACCTCTCTAGTCTCGGGCTTCTACAATGAGCAGTTCTTC.

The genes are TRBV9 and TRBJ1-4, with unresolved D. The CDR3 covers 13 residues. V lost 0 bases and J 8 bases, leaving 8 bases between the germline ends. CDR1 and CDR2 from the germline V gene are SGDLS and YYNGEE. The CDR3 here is CASSVVEDEKLFF. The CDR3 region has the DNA TGTGCCAGCAGCGTAGTCGAGGACGAAAAACTGTTTTTT.

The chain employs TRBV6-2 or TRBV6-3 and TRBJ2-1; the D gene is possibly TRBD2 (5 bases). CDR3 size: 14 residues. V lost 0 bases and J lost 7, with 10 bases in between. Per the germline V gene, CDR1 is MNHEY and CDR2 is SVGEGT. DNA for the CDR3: TGTGCCAGCAGTTACTCCCGGACTGTTAATGAGCAGTTCTTC. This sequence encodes CASSYSRTVNEQFF.

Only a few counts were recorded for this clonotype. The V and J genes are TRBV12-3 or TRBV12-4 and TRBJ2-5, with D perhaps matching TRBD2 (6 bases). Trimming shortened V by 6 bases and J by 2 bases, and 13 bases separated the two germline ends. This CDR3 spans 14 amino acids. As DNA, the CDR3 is TGTGCCAGCAGCCTCAACGCGGGGCAAGAGACCCAGTACTTC. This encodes CASSLNAGQETQYF.

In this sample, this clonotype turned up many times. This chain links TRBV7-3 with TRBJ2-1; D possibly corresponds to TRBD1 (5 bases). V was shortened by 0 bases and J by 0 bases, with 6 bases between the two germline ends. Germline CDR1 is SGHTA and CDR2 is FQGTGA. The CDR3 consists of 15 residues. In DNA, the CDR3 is TGTGCCAGCAGCTTAACAGGGGTCTCCTACAATGAGCAGTTCTTC. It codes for CASSLTGVSYNEQFF.

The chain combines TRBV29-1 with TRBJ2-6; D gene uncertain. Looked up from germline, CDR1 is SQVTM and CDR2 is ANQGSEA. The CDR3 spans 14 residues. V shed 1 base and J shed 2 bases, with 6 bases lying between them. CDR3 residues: CSVEAGTGANVLTF. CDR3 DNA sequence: TGCAGCGTTGAAGCTGGGACTGGGGCCAACGTCCTGACTTTC.

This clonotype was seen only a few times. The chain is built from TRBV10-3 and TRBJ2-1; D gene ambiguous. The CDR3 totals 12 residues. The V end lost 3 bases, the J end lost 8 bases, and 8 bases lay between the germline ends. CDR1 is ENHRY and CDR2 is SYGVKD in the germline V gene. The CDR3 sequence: CAISDGFYEQFF. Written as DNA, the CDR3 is TGTGCCATCAGTGACGGGTTCTATGAGCAGTTCTTC.

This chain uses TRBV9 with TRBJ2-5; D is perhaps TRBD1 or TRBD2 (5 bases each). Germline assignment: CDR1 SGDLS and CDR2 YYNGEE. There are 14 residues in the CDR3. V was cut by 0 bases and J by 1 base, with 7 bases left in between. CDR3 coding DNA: TGTGCCAGCAGCGTAGGGGGGATCCAAGAGACCCAGTACTTC. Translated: CASSVGGIQETQYF. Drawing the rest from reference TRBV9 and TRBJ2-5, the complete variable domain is DSGVTQTPKHLITATGQRVTLRCSPRSGDLSVYWYQQSLDQGLQFLIQYYNGEERAKGNILERFSAQQFPDLHSELNLSSLELGDSALYFCASSVGGIQETQYFGPGTRLLVL.

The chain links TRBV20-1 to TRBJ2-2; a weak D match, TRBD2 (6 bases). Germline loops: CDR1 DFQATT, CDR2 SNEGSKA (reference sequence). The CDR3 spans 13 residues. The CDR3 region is CNVRSSGGGELFF. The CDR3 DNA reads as TGCAATGTCCGAAGTAGCGGCGGCGGGGAGCTGTTTTTT.

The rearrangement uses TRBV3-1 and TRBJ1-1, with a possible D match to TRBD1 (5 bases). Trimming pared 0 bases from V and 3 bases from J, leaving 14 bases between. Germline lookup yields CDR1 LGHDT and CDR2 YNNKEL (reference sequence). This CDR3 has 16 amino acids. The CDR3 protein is CASSQDRRRAHTEAFF. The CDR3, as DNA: TGTGCCAGCAGCCAAGATCGCCGCAGGGCTCACACTGAAGCTTTCTTT.

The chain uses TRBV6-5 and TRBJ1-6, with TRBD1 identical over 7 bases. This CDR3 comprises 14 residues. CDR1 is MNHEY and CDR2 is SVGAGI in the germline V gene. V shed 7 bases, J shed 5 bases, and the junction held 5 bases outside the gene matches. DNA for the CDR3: TGTGCCAGCACCCGGGACAGCAATAATTCACCCCTCCACTTT. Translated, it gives CASTRDSNNSPLHF.

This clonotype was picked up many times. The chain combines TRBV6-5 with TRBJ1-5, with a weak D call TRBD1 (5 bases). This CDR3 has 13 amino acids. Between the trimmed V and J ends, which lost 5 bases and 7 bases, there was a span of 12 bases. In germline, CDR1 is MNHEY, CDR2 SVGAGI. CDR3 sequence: CASSEAGQQPQHF. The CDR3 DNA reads TGTGCCAGCAGTGAAGCAGGGCAGCAGCCCCAGCATTTT.

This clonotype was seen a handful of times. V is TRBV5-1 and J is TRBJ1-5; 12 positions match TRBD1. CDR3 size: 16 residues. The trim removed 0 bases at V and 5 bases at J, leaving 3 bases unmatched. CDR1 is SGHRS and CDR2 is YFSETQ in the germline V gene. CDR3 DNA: TGCGCCAGCAGCTTGGCCGGGACAGGGGGCGATCAGCCCCAGCATTTT. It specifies CASSLAGTGGDQPQHF.

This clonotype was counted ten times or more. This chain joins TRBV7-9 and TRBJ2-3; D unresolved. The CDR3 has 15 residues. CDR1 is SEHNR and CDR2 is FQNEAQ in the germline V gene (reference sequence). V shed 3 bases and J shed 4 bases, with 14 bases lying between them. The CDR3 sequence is CASSLGRISADTQYF. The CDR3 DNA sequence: TGTGCCAGCAGCTTGGGCAGGATATCGGCAGATACGCAGTATTTT.

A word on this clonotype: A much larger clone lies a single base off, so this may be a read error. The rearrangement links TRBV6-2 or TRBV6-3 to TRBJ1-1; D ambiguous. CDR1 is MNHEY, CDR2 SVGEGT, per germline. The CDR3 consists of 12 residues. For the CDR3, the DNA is TGTGACAGCAGTCGGTCTTACACTGAAGCTTTCTTT. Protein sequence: CDSSRSYTEAFF.

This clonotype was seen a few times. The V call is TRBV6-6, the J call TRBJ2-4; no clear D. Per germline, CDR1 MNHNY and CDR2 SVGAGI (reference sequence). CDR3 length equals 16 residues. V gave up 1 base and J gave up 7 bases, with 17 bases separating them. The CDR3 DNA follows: TGTGCCAGCAGTTACTTTGATGTGGCAGACATGAACATTCAGTACTTC. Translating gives CASSYFDVADMNIQYF.